These 20 T cell receptor beta chains were sequenced from one sample in a study of shared clonotypes between healthy human individuals. The data were produced by immunoSEQ multiplex PCR, yet TCRdb's version contains in-frame clones alone and is incomplete. The sample holds about 560,000 clones, around 78% seen once. The sample was PBMCs. The receptors were gathered from a woman in her thirties or forties in good health. Some clones in this sample may be carry-over from other donors' samples.

The rearrangement links TRBV5-1 to TRBJ1-5; unclear D gene. V was trimmed by 1 base and J by 2 bases, leaving 7 bases between them. CDR3 length: 14 residues. In germline, CDR1 is SGHRS, CDR2 YFSETQ. CDR3 region: CASSLLPGNQPQHF. CDR3 nucleotide sequence: TGCGCCAGCAGCTTGCTCCCCGGCAATCAGCCCCAGCATTTT. Filled out from reference TRBV5-1 and TRBJ1-5, the complete variable domain reads KAGVTQTPRYLIKTRGQQVTLSCSPISGHRSVSWYQQTPGQGLQFLFEYFSETQRNKGNFPGRFSGRQFSNSRSEMNVSTLELGDSALYLCASSLLPGNQPQHFGDGTRLSIL.

The rearrangement joins TRBV19 to TRBJ2-7; D unclear. Germline loops: CDR1 LNHDA, CDR2 SQIVND (reference sequence). V was pared by 1 base and J by 0 bases, with 13 bases between. CDR3 length equals 16 residues. This CDR3 reads CASSIGPSASSYEQYF. DNA for the CDR3: TGTGCCAGTAGTATAGGACCCAGCGCGAGCTCCTACGAGCAGTACTTC.

The chain couples TRBV5-1 to TRBJ1-5; TRBD1 is a possible D gene (6 bases). This CDR3 has 15 residues. V lost 1 base and J lost 5, with 13 bases in between. CDR1 SGHRS and CDR2 YFSETQ come from the germline V gene. Written as DNA, the CDR3 is TGCGCCAGCAGCTTGTTGGGGGGCTCTGATCAGCCCCAGCATTTT. Protein: CASSLLGGSDQPQHF.

This clone was seen a handful of times. The J gene is TRBJ2-1, the V gene TRBV7-2, with D perhaps TRBD1 or TRBD2 (6 bases each). Trimming shortened V by 6 bases and J by 5 bases, and 8 bases separated the two germline ends. The length of the CDR3 is 12 residues. The germline gives CDR1 SGHTA, CDR2 FQGNSA. As DNA, the CDR3 is TGTGCCAGCAGGAGGGGGGACAATGAGCAGTTCTTC. This translates into CASRRGDNEQFF.

A word on this clone: This likely reflects a read error, since a far larger clone is one base away. The sample carries other DNA sequences with the same CDR3. The chain couples TRBV11-2 to TRBJ2-7, with TRBD2 matching 10 bases. Germline-derived CDR1 and CDR2 are SGHAT and FQNNGV. The CDR3 is made up of 15 amino acids. The CDR3 protein is CASSLRLAGPYEQYF. CDR3 nucleotide sequence: TGTGCCAGCAGCCTCCGACTAGCGGGTCCCTATGAGCAGTACTTC.

The V and J genes are TRBV4-2 and TRBJ1-1; D is unclear. The CDR3 has 17 amino acids. Germline CDR1 LGHNA, CDR2 YNFKEQ. Trimming left V 0 bases short and J 4 bases short, with 18 bases between. In DNA form, the CDR3 reads TGTGCCAGCAGCCAAGAATTAGGGCACCCGGGGTTCACTGAAGCTTTCTTT. Protein sequence: CASSQELGHPGFTEAFF.

V usage is TRBV6-6 and J usage is TRBJ1-4; D unclear. V was trimmed by 5 bases and J by 4 bases, leaving 14 bases between them. The CDR3 has 15 residues. The germline V gene has CDR1 MNHNY and CDR2 SVGAGI (reference sequence). This chain's CDR3 is CASSHPRRDNEKLFF. For the CDR3, the DNA is TGTGCCAGCAGTCACCCGAGACGGGATAATGAAAAACTGTTTTTT.

This chain links TRBV7-9 with TRBJ2-3; 11 nucleotides line up with TRBD2. This CDR3 has 16 residues. The V gene end was trimmed by 2 bases and the J gene end by 4 bases; junction bases not matched to a gene: 5. Germline CDR1 and CDR2: SEHNR and FQNEAQ (reference sequence). In nucleotides, the CDR3 is TGTGCCAGCAGCTTACGAACTAGCGGGAGTGCAGATACGCAGTATTTT. This codes for CASSLRTSGSADTQYF. The entire variable domain, with the rest obtained from reference TRBV7-9 and TRBJ2-3, is as follows: DTGVSQNPRHKITKRGQNVTFRCDPISEHNRLYWYRQTLGQGPEFLTYFQNEAQLEKSRLLSDRFSAERPKGSFSTLEIQRTEQGDSAMYLCASSLRTSGSADTQYFGPGTRLTVL.

The gene calls are TRBV2 and TRBJ2-2; D remains ambiguous. There are 15 residues in the CDR3. The germline V and J ends were trimmed by 0 bases and 7 bases, with 12 bases remaining between them. Per the germline V gene, CDR1 is SNHLY and CDR2 is FYNNEI. The CDR3 protein is CASSEARLGNGELFF. As DNA, the CDR3 is TGTGCCAGCAGTGAAGCGAGGCTAGGAAACGGGGAGCTGTTTTTT.

V usage is TRBV5-1 and J usage is TRBJ2-1; TRBD1 matches at 9 bases. Trimming cost V 0 bases and J 4 bases; bases outside gene matches: 2. This CDR3 spans 15 amino acids. Germline CDR1 reads SGHRS; CDR2 reads YFSETQ. The CDR3 spells CASSLGGQGYNEQFF. DNA of the CDR3: TGCGCCAGCAGCTTGGGGGGACAGGGTTACAATGAGCAGTTCTTC.

V is TRBV5-6 and J is TRBJ1-2; D is unresolved. V was clipped by 0 bases and J by 6 bases, with 9 bases between them. Germline CDR1 SGHDT, CDR2 YYEEEE. CDR3 length: 13 residues. The CDR3 DNA follows: TGTGCCAGCAGCTTGGGGTCCACCCATGGCTACACCTTC. Translated: CASSLGSTHGYTF.

The chain is built from TRBV5-4 and TRBJ1-1; D not resolved. Germline lookup yields CDR1 SGHNT and CDR2 YYREEE (reference sequence). V lost 0 bases, J lost 8 bases, and 20 bases lay in between. The CDR3 runs 16 residues. The CDR3 sequence: CASSLVRRSLTVEAFF. The CDR3 coding sequence is TGTGCCAGCAGCTTGGTAAGGCGGAGCCTCACCGTCGAAGCTTTCTTT.

The J gene is TRBJ2-2, the V gene TRBV4-2, with D hard to call. With 6 bases removed from V and 6 bases from J, the gap between germline ends came to 14 bases. Germline-derived CDR1 and CDR2 are LGHNA and YNFKEQ. This CDR3 is 14 amino acids long. The CDR3 sequence is CASRHSLGPGELFF. DNA for the CDR3: TGTGCCAGCAGACACTCATTAGGGCCCGGGGAGCTGTTTTTT.

The chain joins TRBV5-1 to TRBJ2-3; 9 nucleotides line up with TRBD1. The CDR3 extends over 15 amino acids. Germline lookup yields CDR1 SGHRS and CDR2 YFSETQ. After removal of 4 bases from V and 2 bases from J, the junction contained 5 bases not matched to a gene. CDR3 sequence: CASSLGQGITDTQYF. CDR3 nucleotide sequence: TGCGCCAGCAGCCTAGGACAGGGGATCACAGATACGCAGTATTTT.

V gene TRBV28 combines with J gene TRBJ2-7; D unresolved. V was trimmed by 6 bases and J by 2 bases, leaving 11 bases between them. Germline lookup yields CDR1 MDHEN and CDR2 SYDVKM. This CDR3 contains 13 residues. The CDR3 nucleotides read TGTGCCAGCAGCCTCGGCCGGGCCTACGAGCAGTACTTC. Translating it yields CASSLGRAYEQYF. The whole variable domain, remainder taken from reference TRBV28 and TRBJ2-7, is DVKVTQSSRYLVKRTGEKVFLECVQDMDHENMFWYRQDPGLGLRLIYFSYDVKMKEKGDIPEGYSVSREKKERFSLILESASTNQTSMYLCASSLGRAYEQYFGPGTRLTVT.

The chain has TRBV7-9 and TRBJ2-5, with 14 bases fitting TRBD2. CDR1 is SEHNR and CDR2 is FQNEAQ in the germline V gene (reference sequence). This CDR3 contains 16 residues. V gave up 5 bases and J gave up 1 base; unmatched junction bases: 3. In DNA, the CDR3 is TGTGCCAGCAGCACCGGACTAGCGGGAGGCCAAGAGACCCAGTACTTC. This gives the protein CASSTGLAGGQETQYF.

V is TRBV2 and J is TRBJ2-7, with TRBD2 matching 10 bases. The CDR3 is 14 amino acids. Germline V gene data show CDR1 as SNHLY and CDR2 as FYNNEI. V shed 7 bases and J 3 bases; nucleotides not matched to a gene: 6. For the CDR3, the DNA is TGTGCCAGCATGCAATCTAGCGGGAGCTACGAGCAGTACTTC. This codes for CASMQSSGSYEQYF.

The chain uses TRBV29-1 and TRBJ2-1; D might be TRBD2 (6 bases). V lost 4 bases, J lost 8 bases, and 12 bases lay in between. Germline V CDR1 and CDR2: SQVTM, ANQGSEA. CDR3 length: 12 amino acids. CDR3 in amino acids: CSVGRERYEQFF. The CDR3 region has the DNA TGCAGCGTTGGACGGGAGAGGTATGAGCAGTTCTTC.

The V and J genes are TRBV5-6 and TRBJ2-5; D possibly corresponds to TRBD1 (6 bases). Trimming stripped 1 base from V and 5 bases from J, with 12 bases between. Germline CDR1 SGHDT, CDR2 YYEEEE. CDR3 size: 14 residues. CDR3 protein: CASSLRQGTETQYF. As DNA, the CDR3 is TGTGCCAGCAGCTTGCGCCAGGGGACGGAGACCCAGTACTTC.

As to this clone: The same CDR3 also results from other DNA sequences found in this sample. The CDR3 region has the DNA TGTGCCAGTAGTATATTAGGAACTGAAGCTTTCTTT. It specifies CASSILGTEAFF. The chain has TRBV19 and TRBJ1-1; D unclear. This CDR3 region has 12 residues. Trimming removed 2 bases from V and 5 bases from J, with 6 bases in between. CDR1 LNHDA and CDR2 SQIVND come from the germline V gene (reference sequence). Full variable domain (remainder filled in from reference TRBV19 and TRBJ1-1): DGGITQSPKYLFRKEGQNVTLSCEQNLNHDAMYWYRQDPGQGLRLIYYSQIVNDFQKGDIAEGYSVSREKKESFPLTVTSAQKNPTAFYLCASSILGTEAFFGQGTRLTVV.